This T cell receptor beta chain is drawn from a study of beta chain features in type 1 diabetes. Background on the study: Age, gender and cell yields were similar between patients and healthy donors.

One heparinised blood draw averaging around 0.12 L was given by each donor. What was sequenced were expressed TCRB transcripts, since all of the isolated RNA had been reverse transcribed. Sequencing used immunoSEQ multiplex PCR; TCRdb keeps in-frame clones, though not all of them. The sample carries some 220,000 clones, roughly a tenth recorded once. Notes on the study in general: Cells with high TCR expression could be over-represented by cDNA sequencing. Sampled from patients, naive, central memory and Treg TCRB repertoires appeared more similar than those sampled from healthy donors.

Only a few counts were recorded for this clone. Antigen specificity is unknown. Trimming at V came to 0 bases and at J to 2 bases, leaving 4 bases not matched to a gene. Germline-derived CDR1 and CDR2 are SGDLS and YYNGEE. The CDR3 consists of 15 residues. Sequences were obtained from central memory CD4+ T cells from blood. This TCR was sampled from a man aged 18-30 years in good health. The chain has TRBV9 and TRBJ2-7; 8 bases align to TRBD2. The CDR3 region has the DNA TGTGCCAGCAGCGTAGGACTAGCGCAAGCCTACGAGCAGTACTTC. Amino acids: CASSVGLAQAYEQYF.